Presented here are 22 T cell receptor beta chains from one specimen sequenced in a study of spatial heterogeneity in lung cancer. One entry per CDR3 protein results from TCRdb running MiXCR on the 5' RACE reads. The repertoire has roughly 38,000 distinct CDR3 sequences, approximately 3% of them found once; the top ten carry 35% to 40%. Time point of the sample: sample taken at primary tumor resection. The sequencing used normal lung tissue next to the tumor, collected at surgery. These receptors were taken from a male donor with early-stage non-small cell lung cancer.

This clonotype was detected ten times or more. The J gene is TRBJ2-5, the V gene TRBV4-3; D not resolved. V was pared by 0 bases and J by 1 base, with 12 bases between. The CDR3 extends over 16 amino acids. Germline-derived CDR1 and CDR2 are LGHNA and YSLEER. The CDR3 loop reads CASSQDLFGVQETQYF. The CDR3, as DNA: TGCGCCAGCAGCCAAGATCTTTTTGGGGTCCAAGAGACCCAGTACTTC.

Ten or more counts support this clonotype. The chain carries TRBV27 and TRBJ1-5, with D possibly being TRBD1 (6 bases). V was cut by 6 bases and J by 3 bases, with 12 bases left in between. The CDR3 spans 14 residues. CDR1 MNHEY and CDR2 SMNVEV come from the germline V gene (reference sequence). The CDR3 bases are TGTGCCAGCAGCTTTACAGGGACCAATCAGCCCCAGCATTTT. Protein product: CASSFTGTNQPQHF.

Comment on this clonotype: Just one base apart from a much larger clone, this may be a read error. The gene calls are TRBV6-2 or TRBV6-3 and TRBJ1-6; no definite D call. The length of the CDR3 is 11 residues. CDR1 is MNHEY and CDR2 is SVGEGT in the germline V gene. V shed 6 bases and J shed 11 bases, with 8 bases lying between them. The CDR3 sequence is CASSKNTPLHF. The CDR3 DNA sequence: TGTGCCAGCAGCAAGAATACACCCCTCCACTTT.

Many counts were recorded for this clonotype. The chain couples TRBV10-2 to TRBJ2-1; TRBD2 aligns across 7 bases. The CDR3 consists of 15 residues. Germline values: CDR1 WSHSY, CDR2 SAAADI. Trimming at V came to 6 bases and at J to 0 bases, leaving 5 bases not matched to a gene. In DNA form, the CDR3 reads TGCGCCAGCAGGAGGGGCGGGAGCTCCTACAATGAGCAGTTCTTC. This codes for CASRRGGSSYNEQFF.

The V call is TRBV12-3 or TRBV12-4, the J call TRBJ1-1; D might be TRBD1 (6 bases). The CDR3 runs 12 residues. V shed 3 bases and J shed 7 bases, with 9 bases lying between them. CDR3 nucleotide sequence: TGTGCCAGCAGTTTGGAGGACAGTGAAGCTTTCTTT. Protein product: CASSLEDSEAFF.

This clonotype has a count of ten or more. This chain joins TRBV4-3 and TRBJ1-6; no clear D gene. V was cut by 0 bases and J by 11 bases, with 11 bases left in between. CDR3 length equals 14 residues. The germline CDR1 and CDR2 sequences are LGHNA and YSLEER. The CDR3 DNA sequence: TGCGCCAGCAGCCAAGATTGGGCAGGCGCACCCCTCCACTTT. Residues: CASSQDWAGAPLHF.

This clonotype was found many times. The chain combines TRBV27 with TRBJ2-3; tentatively, D is TRBD2 (5 bases). CDR3 length: 16 amino acids. Trimming stripped 5 bases from V and 6 bases from J, with 21 bases between. CDR1 MNHEY and CDR2 SMNVEV come from the germline V gene (reference sequence). CDR3 region: CASSLTPGEGRDTQYF. The CDR3 DNA reads as TGTGCCAGCAGTCTAACCCCCGGGGAAGGTAGGGATACGCAGTATTTT.

CDR3 sequence: CASSLGQGALGSTEAFF. CDR3 DNA sequence: TGTGCCAGCAGCCTCGGACAGGGGGCGCTTGGTAGCACTGAAGCTTTCTTT. The rearrangement links TRBV12-3 or TRBV12-4 to TRBJ1-1, with 11 bases fitting TRBD1. This CDR3 has 17 residues. V was pared by 6 bases and J by 4 bases, with 13 bases of the junction left unmatched.

At least ten counts were recorded for this clonotype. The V gene is TRBV14, the J gene TRBJ1-2; D ambiguous. V shed 0 bases and J shed 1 base, with 12 bases lying between them. Germline CDR1 reads SGHDN; CDR2 reads FVKESK. The CDR3 has 16 amino acids. The CDR3 bases are TGTGCCAGCAGCCAAGATTTACAGAGTATTAACTATGGCTACACCTTC. Translated, it gives CASSQDLQSINYGYTF.

This clonotype was observed at least ten times. An end of the junction does not agree with germline; a read error may underlie this. The chain carries TRBV5-1 and TRBJ2-2, with TRBD1 matching 7 bases. Germline-derived CDR1 and CDR2 are SGHRS and YFSETQ. This CDR3 region has 14 residues. CDR3 sequence (DNA): TGCGCCAGCGCCACGACAGGGAACGCCGGGGAGCTGTTTTTT. The encoded protein is CASATTGNAGELFF.

This clonotype showed up many times. This chain uses TRBV5-1 with TRBJ1-1; 10 bases are a match to TRBD1. The CDR3 extends over 15 amino acids. The germline gives CDR1 SGHRS, CDR2 YFSETQ. The J segment lost 6 bases and the V segment lost 3 bases, leaving 8 bases of the junction unmatched. As DNA, the CDR3 is TGCGCCAGCAGCTCCAAATCCGGACAGGGGGCTGAAGCTTTCTTT. It codes for CASSSKSGQGAEAFF.

This clonotype was counted ten times or more. This chain links TRBV4-3 with TRBJ1-4, with D unresolved. The CDR3 totals 15 residues. The V gene's germline CDR1 is LGHNA and CDR2 YSLEER. V lost 3 bases, J lost 1 base, and 9 bases lay in between. The CDR3 spells CASSQQTLTNEKLFF. In DNA form, the CDR3 reads TGCGCCAGCAGCCAGCAGACCCTAACTAATGAAAAACTGTTTTTT.

This clonotype was seen at least ten times. The chain links TRBV5-1 to TRBJ2-5; perhaps TRBD1 as D (5 bases). Trimming took off 2 bases at V and 1 base at J, with 12 bases between the two ends. The CDR3 extends over 15 amino acids. Germline assignment: CDR1 SGHRS and CDR2 YFSETQ. CDR3 protein: CASSLNQGSQETQYF. The DNA for the CDR3 is TGCGCCAGCAGCTTAAACCAGGGTTCCCAAGAGACCCAGTACTTC.

This clonotype showed up many times. The chain has TRBV2 and TRBJ2-1; maybe TRBD2 (6 bases). Germline CDR1 reads SNHLY; CDR2 reads FYNNEI. Trimming took off 3 bases at V and 0 bases at J, with 18 bases between the two ends. The CDR3 contains 18 residues. The CDR3: CASSDPRREGSSYNEQFF. CDR3 in DNA: TGTGCCAGCAGTGATCCAAGGCGGGAAGGAAGCTCCTACAATGAGCAGTTCTTC.

This clonotype was seen many times. The chain joins TRBV20-1 to TRBJ1-2; D ambiguous. The CDR3 loop spans 13 amino acids. Per the germline V gene, CDR1 is DFQATT and CDR2 is SNEGSKA (reference sequence). V dropped 0 bases and J dropped 4 bases, with 9 bases sitting between them. CDR3 protein: CSARDGRTYGYTF. CDR3 bases: TGCAGTGCTAGAGATGGGCGGACCTATGGCTACACCTTC.

This clonotype was seen ten or more times. The chain combines TRBV4-1 with TRBJ2-6, with D perhaps TRBD2 (6 bases). Germline V gene lookup returns CDR1 MGHRA and CDR2 YSYEKL. The CDR3 sequence is 17 residues long. Deletions cut 4 bases from V and 0 bases from J, with 13 bases between. The chain's CDR3 is CASSPRDSNSGANVLTF. The CDR3 nucleotides read TGCGCCAGCAGCCCCCGGGACTCAAACTCTGGGGCCAACGTCCTGACTTTC.

This clonotype was counted ten times or more. The junction departs from the called germline gene at one end, perhaps through a read error. The V call is TRBV6-1, the J call TRBJ1-5; D is possibly TRBD1 (5 bases). There are 15 residues in the CDR3. From germline, CDR1 is MNHNS and CDR2 SASEGT. This chain's CDR3 is CASREGLGGNQPQHF. The CDR3 DNA follows: TGTGCCAGCAGAGAAGGGTTGGGGGGTAACCAGCCCCAGCATTTT.

This clonotype has a count of ten or more. This chain connects TRBV4-2 to TRBJ1-2, with TRBD1 matching over 9 bases. The V gene's germline CDR1 is LGHNA and CDR2 YNFKEQ. The CDR3 consists of 14 residues. Trimming took 8 bases from V and 4 from J; bases not matched to a gene: 8. The DNA of the CDR3 is TGTGCCAGCGGTCGACAGGGGGTGACCTATGGCTACACCTTC. It is translated as CASGRQGVTYGYTF.

This clonotype occurred many times. The V gene is TRBV27, the J gene TRBJ1-4, with D perhaps TRBD1 (5 bases). The germline V gene encodes CDR1 MNHEY and CDR2 SMNVEV (reference sequence). The CDR3 is made up of 16 amino acids. The V and J ends lost 3 bases and 4 bases respectively, with 15 bases between them. The CDR3, as DNA: TGTGCCAGCAGTTTGAATAGGGGCCTGATTAATGAAAAACTGTTTTTT. This codes for CASSLNRGLINEKLFF.

This clonotype occurred many times. This chain joins TRBV20-1 and TRBJ2-7, with TRBD1 matching over 9 bases. V lost 6 bases to trimming and J lost 1 base; unmatched junction nucleotides: 7. This CDR3 comprises 14 residues. Germline CDR1 DFQATT, CDR2 SNEGSKA (reference sequence). CDR3 protein: CSADNRGQSYEQYF. CDR3 DNA: TGCAGTGCGGATAACAGGGGGCAATCCTACGAGCAGTACTTC.

The J gene is TRBJ2-2, the V gene TRBV10-2; 7 nucleotides align to TRBD2. The germline V gene has CDR1 WSHSY and CDR2 SAAADI. With V trimmed by 7 bases and J by 5 bases, 7 bases remained unmatched. This CDR3 region has 14 residues. The CDR3 coding sequence is TGCGCCAGCAAACGCGGGGAGGGGACCGGGGAGCTGTTTTTT. Amino acid sequence: CASKRGEGTGELFF.

This clonotype came up many times. V and J are TRBV6-5 and TRBJ2-1; D might be TRBD1 (6 bases). This CDR3 region has 16 residues. Germline V gene sequence: CDR1 MNHEY, CDR2 SVGAGI. V shed 0 bases and J shed 6 bases, with 15 bases lying between them. CDR3 in DNA: TGTGCCAGCAGTTACTCGAGCCAGGGGAGCGGCAATGAGCAGTTCTTC. Amino acid sequence: CASSYSSQGSGNEQFF.